Each of the 15 T cell receptor beta chains below was sequenced from the same sample in a study of shared clonotypes between healthy human individuals. Assay used: immunoSEQ multiplex PCR; TCRdb lists only in-frame clones, some missing. Among more than 400,000 clones listed, about 96% were seen once. Sequenced material: naive CD4+ T cells sorted from blood. The subset: CD45RA+ positively selected. The receptors were sampled from a woman aged 25 to 45 in good health.

The chain carries TRBV28 and TRBJ1-5; D gene unclear. The CDR3 is made up of 12 amino acids. V lost 7 bases, J lost 3 bases, and 7 bases lay in between. Germline loops: CDR1 MDHEN, CDR2 SYDVKM. CDR3: CASMQVNQPQHF. The CDR3 DNA follows: TGTGCCAGCATGCAGGTCAATCAGCCCCAGCATTTT.

The genes are TRBV16 and TRBJ2-2; D uncertain. CDR3 length: 15 residues. CDR1 is KGHSY, CDR2 FQNENV, per germline. Trimming removed 0 bases from V and 5 bases from J, with 10 bases in between. The CDR3 protein is CASSQSSVNTGELFF. For the CDR3, the DNA is TGTGCCAGCAGCCAATCGAGCGTAAATACCGGGGAGCTGTTTTTT.

V is TRBV10-1 and J is TRBJ2-2, with TRBD2 identical over 8 bases. Germline loops: CDR1 WNHNN, CDR2 SYGVQD (reference sequence). The CDR3 contains 17 residues. Trimming at V came to 3 bases and at J to 4 bases, leaving 10 bases not matched to a gene. The CDR3 reads CASSDLISGSGTGELFF. The CDR3 coding sequence is TGCGCCAGCAGTGATCTGATAAGCGGGAGTGGCACCGGGGAGCTGTTTTTT.

This clone was recorded a few times. V gene TRBV19 combines with J gene TRBJ1-5; no firm D call. The CDR3 is 13 amino acids. From germline, CDR1 is LNHDA and CDR2 SQIVND (reference sequence). V lost 7 bases and J lost 2, with 9 bases in between. The CDR3 DNA sequence: TGTGCCAGTAATGGGCGAGGCAATCAGCCCCAGCATTTT. Translation: CASNGRGNQPQHF.

This rearrangement joins TRBV11-2 to TRBJ2-1; D possibly corresponds to TRBD2 (6 bases). V shed 4 bases and J shed 6 bases, with 19 bases lying between them. From germline, CDR1 is SGHAT and CDR2 FQNNGV. The CDR3 spans 16 residues. The CDR3 spells CASSSRGRERGNEQFF. CDR3 DNA: TGTGCCAGCAGCTCCCGCGGACGGGAGCGAGGCAATGAGCAGTTCTTC.

The chain carries TRBV18 and TRBJ2-5; 9 bases match TRBD2. There are 15 residues in the CDR3. J gave up 4 bases and V 5 bases, and 8 bases lay outside the gene matches. Germline-derived CDR1 and CDR2 are KGHSH and LQKENI. The CDR3 here is CASSALAGEGETQYF. The DNA for the CDR3 is TGTGCCAGCTCAGCGTTAGCGGGAGAAGGAGAGACCCAGTACTTC.

This chain uses TRBV7-2 with TRBJ1-2; D possibly corresponds to TRBD1 (5 bases). CDR1 and CDR2 from the germline V gene are SGHTA and FQGNSA. Trimming took off 4 bases at V and 3 bases at J, with 12 bases between the two ends. The CDR3 spans 14 residues. The CDR3 DNA reads as TGTGCCAGCAGCTCCGGGGGGTGGGACTATGGCTACACCTTC. It translates to CASSSGGWDYGYTF. The full variable domain, completed using reference TRBV7-2 and TRBJ1-2, is GAGVSQSPSNKVTEKGKDVELRCDPISGHTALYWYRQSLGQGLEFLIYFQGNSAPDKSGLPSDRFSAERTGGSVSTLTIQRTQQEDSAVYLCASSSGGWDYGYTFGSGTRLTVV.

The chain combines TRBV19 with TRBJ2-5; 10 bases map to TRBD1. The J segment lost 11 bases and the V segment lost 5 bases, leaving 8 bases of the junction unmatched. Germline CDR1 and CDR2: LNHDA and SQIVND (reference sequence). This CDR3 region has 13 residues. CDR3 amino acids: CASSPGTGDAQYF. Here the CDR3 DNA reads TGTGCCAGTAGTCCCGGGACAGGGGACGCGCAGTACTTC.

J is TRBJ1-5 and V is TRBV28; the match to TRBD1 covers 7 bases. Trimming took 4 bases from V and 2 from J; bases not matched to a gene: 11. The germline gives CDR1 MDHEN, CDR2 SYDVKM. The CDR3 length is 17 residues. CDR3 sequence reads: CASSSPRQGLGNQPQHF. CDR3 DNA: TGTGCCAGCAGTTCCCCCCGACAGGGTCTCGGCAATCAGCCCCAGCATTTT.

The chain recombines TRBV6-1 with TRBJ1-3; D uncertain. Trimming pared 10 bases from V and 0 bases from J, leaving 13 bases between. CDR1 is MNHNS, CDR2 SASEGT, per germline. There are 14 residues in the CDR3. In DNA form, the CDR3 reads TGTGCCACCGTCCAGGTGAACTCTGGAAACACCATATATTTT. Amino acids: CATVQVNSGNTIYF.

The chain couples TRBV6-4 to TRBJ2-2, with TRBD1 matching 10 bases. Trimming cost V 3 bases and J 4 bases; bases outside gene matches: 2. CDR1 is MRHNA, CDR2 SNTAGT, per germline. This CDR3 is built from 15 residues. The CDR3 loop is CASSEGTGATGELFF. The CDR3 DNA is TGTGCCAGCAGTGAAGGGACAGGGGCCACCGGGGAGCTGTTTTTT.

V and J are TRBV7-2 and TRBJ2-3; TRBD2 matches 13 bases. CDR3 size: 16 residues. Germline trimming cut 5 bases from V and 3 bases from J; bases unmatched to any gene: 5. CDR1 and CDR2 (germline): SGHTA, FQGNSA. The CDR3 coding sequence is TGTGCCAGCAGCCGGGGACTAGCGGGACGAACAGATACGCAGTATTTT. Protein sequence: CASSRGLAGRTDTQYF.

The CDR3 here is CASSPTPGQKNTEAFF. The CDR3 DNA is TGTGCCAGCTCACCAACCCCGGGACAGAAGAACACTGAAGCTTTCTTT. The chain links TRBV18 to TRBJ1-1; 7 nucleotides align to TRBD1. CDR1 is KGHSH and CDR2 is LQKENI in the germline V gene. J gave up 1 base and V 2 bases, and 7 bases lay outside the gene matches. The CDR3 consists of 16 residues.

The V and J genes are TRBV6-6 and TRBJ1-5; D not certain. The V gene's germline CDR1 is MNHNY and CDR2 SVGAGI (reference sequence). Trimming stripped 2 bases from V and 8 bases from J, with 7 bases between. The CDR3 extends over 12 amino acids. The CDR3 region is CASSYAEEPQHF. The CDR3 region has the DNA TGTGCCAGCAGTTACGCCGAGGAGCCCCAGCATTTT.

This chain links TRBV9 with TRBJ2-1, with 13 bases that match TRBD2. The germline CDR1 and CDR2 sequences are SGDLS and YYNGEE. The CDR3 runs 17 residues. Trimming at V came to 4 bases and at J to 5 bases, leaving 9 bases not matched to a gene. CDR3 nucleotides: TGTGCCAGCAGCCAACGCCAACTAGCGGGAGGGCACAATGAGCAGTTCTTC. Residues: CASSQRQLAGGHNEQFF.